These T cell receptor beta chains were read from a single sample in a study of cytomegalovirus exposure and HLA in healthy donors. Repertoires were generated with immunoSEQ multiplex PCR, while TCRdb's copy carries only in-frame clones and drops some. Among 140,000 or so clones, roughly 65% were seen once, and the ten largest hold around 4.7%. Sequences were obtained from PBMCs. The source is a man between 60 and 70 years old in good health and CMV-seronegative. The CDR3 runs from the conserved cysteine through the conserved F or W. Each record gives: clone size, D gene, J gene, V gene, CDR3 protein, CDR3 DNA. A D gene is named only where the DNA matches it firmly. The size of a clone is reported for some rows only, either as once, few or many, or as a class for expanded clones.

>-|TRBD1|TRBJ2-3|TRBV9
CASSVQDRATDTQYF
TGTGCCAGCAGCGTCCAGGACAGGGCAACAGATACGCAGTATTTT
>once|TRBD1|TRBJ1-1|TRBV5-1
CASSSGQGALYTEAFF
TGCGCCAGCAGCTCTGGACAGGGGGCATTGTACACTGAAGCTTTCTTT
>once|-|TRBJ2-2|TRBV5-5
CASSLPGTENTGELFF
TGTGCCAGCAGCTTACCCGGGACTGAGAACACCGGGGAGCTGTTTTTT
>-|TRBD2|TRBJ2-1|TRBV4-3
CASSQGITSGNNEQFF
TGCGCCAGCAGCCAAGGTATTACTAGCGGAAACAATGAGCAGTTCTTC
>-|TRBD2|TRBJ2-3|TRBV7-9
CASSSRTSLFTDTQYF
TGTGCCAGCAGCTCCCGGACTAGCCTTTTCACAGATACGCAGTATTTT
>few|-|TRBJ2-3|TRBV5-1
CASSSVDTQYF
TGCGCCAGCAGCTCAGTAGATACGCAGTATTTT
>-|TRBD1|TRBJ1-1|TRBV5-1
CASSLVSAGGHTEAFF
TGCGCCAGCAGCTTGGTATCGGCAGGGGGTCACACTGAAGCTTTCTTT
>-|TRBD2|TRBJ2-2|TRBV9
CASSLAALASTGELFF
TGTGCCAGCAGTTTAGCAGCACTAGCGAGCACCGGGGAGCTGTTTTTT
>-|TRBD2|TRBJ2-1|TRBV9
CASSVLAGDYNEQFF
TGTGCCAGCAGCGTACTAGCGGGGGATTACAATGAGCAGTTCTTC
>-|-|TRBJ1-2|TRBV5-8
CASSLKDRPNYGYTF
TGTGCCAGCAGCTTGAAGGACAGACCCAACTATGGCTACACCTTC
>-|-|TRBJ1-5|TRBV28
CASSLSGSNQPQHF
TGTGCCAGCAGTTTGAGTGGTAGCAATCAGCCCCAGCATTTT
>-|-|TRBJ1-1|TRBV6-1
CASSKGFLGGFEGEAFF
TGTGCCAGCAGTAAAGGCTTTCTCGGAGGGTTCGAGGGTGAAGCTTTCTTT
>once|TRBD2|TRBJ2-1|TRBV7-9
CSSSLVASGSLSYNEQFF
TGTTCCAGCAGCTTAGTGGCTAGCGGGAGTCTCTCCTACAATGAGCAGTTCTTC
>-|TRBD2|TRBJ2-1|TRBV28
CASSFLAGGRNEQFF
TGTGCCAGCAGTTTTCTAGCGGGAGGGCGCAATGAGCAGTTCTTC
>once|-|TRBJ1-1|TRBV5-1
CASSSRGGETEAFF
TGCGCCAGCAGCTCCCGGGGAGGGGAAACTGAAGCTTTCTTT
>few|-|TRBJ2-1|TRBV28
CASSLSLNYNEQFF
TGTGCCAGCAGTTTATCTCTTAACTACAATGAGCAGTTCTTC
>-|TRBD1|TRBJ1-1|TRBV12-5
CASGRGQSTEAFF
TGTGCTAGTGGCCGGGGACAGTCGACTGAAGCTTTCTTT
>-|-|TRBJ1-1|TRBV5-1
CASSLDEGRTEAFF
TGCGCCAGCAGCTTGGACGAGGGTAGGACTGAAGCTTTCTTT
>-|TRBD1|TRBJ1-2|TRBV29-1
CSATNPYRGGGDYTF
TGCAGCGCCACGAACCCTTACAGGGGCGGAGGAGACTACACCTTC
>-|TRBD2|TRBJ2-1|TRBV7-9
CASSLTSGRGNNEQFF
TGTGCCAGCAGCTTAACTAGCGGGAGGGGTAATAATGAGCAGTTCTTC
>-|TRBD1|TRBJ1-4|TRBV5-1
CASSVRTGASLNEKLFF
TGCGCCAGCAGCGTTCGGACAGGCGCATCTCTTAATGAAAAACTGTTTTTT
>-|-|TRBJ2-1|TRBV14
CASSQEQGRYNEQFF
TGTGCCAGCAGCCAAGAGCAGGGAAGATACAATGAGCAGTTCTTC
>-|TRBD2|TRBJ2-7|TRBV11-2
CASSYLAGTTYEQYF
TGTGCCAGCAGCTATCTAGCGGGAACAACCTACGAGCAGTACTTC
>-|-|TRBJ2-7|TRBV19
CASSDSPGSYEQYF
TGTGCCAGTAGCGACAGTCCCGGGTCCTACGAGCAGTACTTC
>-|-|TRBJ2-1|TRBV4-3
CASSQDLTAYNEQFF
TGCGCCAGCAGCCAAGATCTGACAGCCTACAATGAGCAGTTCTTC
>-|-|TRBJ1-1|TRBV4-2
CASSQDPFPTGNTEAFF
TGTGCCAGCAGCCAAGATCCTTTTCCCACGGGAAACACTGAAGCTTTCTTT
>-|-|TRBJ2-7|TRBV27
CASSLSRVNYEQYF
TGTGCCAGCAGTTTGAGCAGGGTTAACTACGAGCAGTACTTC
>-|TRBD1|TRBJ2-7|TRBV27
CASRDRFNEQYF
TGTGCCAGTCGGGACAGGTTCAACGAGCAGTACTTC
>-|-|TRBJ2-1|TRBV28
CASSLGGTVYNEQFF
TGTGCCAGCAGTTTAGGGGGCACAGTGTACAATGAGCAGTTCTTC
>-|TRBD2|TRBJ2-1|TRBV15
CATSRDRAGGYNEQFF
TGTGCCACCAGCAGAGATCGGGCGGGAGGGTACAATGAGCAGTTCTTC
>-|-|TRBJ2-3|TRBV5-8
CASSLARGSTDTQYF
TGTGCCAGCAGCTTGGCCCGCGGTTCCACAGATACGCAGTATTTT
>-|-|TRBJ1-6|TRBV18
CASSQAGEYNSPLHF
TGTGCCAGCTCACAGGCAGGCGAATATAATTCACCCCTCCACTTT
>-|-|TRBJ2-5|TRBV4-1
CASSQVFGSQETQYF
TGCGCCAGCAGCCAAGTCTTCGGGTCCCAAGAGACCCAGTACTTC
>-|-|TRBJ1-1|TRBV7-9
CASSLVVTEAFF
TGTGCCAGCAGCTTAGTAGTCACTGAAGCTTTCTTT
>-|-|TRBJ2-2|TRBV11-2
CASSLDTRAGELFF
TGTGCCAGCAGCTTAGATACGAGGGCCGGGGAGCTGTTTTTT
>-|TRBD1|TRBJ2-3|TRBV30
CAWSVQGGTDTQYF
TGTGCCTGGAGTGTACAGGGGGGCACAGATACGCAGTATTTT
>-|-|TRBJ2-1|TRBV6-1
CASSEIRSSYNEQFF
TGTGCCAGCAGTGAGATTCGGAGCTCCTACAATGAGCAGTTCTTC
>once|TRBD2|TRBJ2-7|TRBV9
CASSVVAGEVREQYF
TGTGCCAGCAGCGTAGTGGCGGGAGAGGTCCGCGAGCAGTACTTC
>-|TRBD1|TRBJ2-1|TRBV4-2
CASSQRFSGTGVRNEQFF
TGTGCCAGCAGCCAAAGATTTTCCGGGACAGGGGTTAGGAATGAGCAGTTCTTC
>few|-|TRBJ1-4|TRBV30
CAWSGRGWNEKLFF
TGTGCCTGGAGTGGTAGGGGCTGGAATGAAAAACTGTTTTTT
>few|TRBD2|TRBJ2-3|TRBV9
CASSLGLAGASSTDTQYF
TGTGCCAGCAGCCTCGGACTAGCGGGGGCCTCTAGCACAGATACGCAGTATTTT
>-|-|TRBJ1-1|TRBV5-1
CASSLGANTEAFF
TGCGCCAGCAGCTTGGGGGCGAACACTGAAGCTTTCTTT
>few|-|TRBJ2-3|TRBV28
CASSSLAASTDTQYF
TGTGCCAGCAGTTCTTTAGCGGCTAGCACAGATACGCAGTATTTT
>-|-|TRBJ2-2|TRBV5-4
CASSLGGVGGTGELFF
TGTGCCAGCAGCTTGGGTGGGGTAGGGGGCACCGGGGAGCTGTTTTTT
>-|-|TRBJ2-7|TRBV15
CATQTGDHYEQYF
TGTGCCACACAGACCGGGGATCACTACGAGCAGTACTTC
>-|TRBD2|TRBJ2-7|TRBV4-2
CASSQDLTSGSFPSIVYEQYF
TGTGCCAGCAGCCAAGATTTGACTAGCGGGAGCTTTCCGTCAATCGTCTACGAGCAGTACTTC
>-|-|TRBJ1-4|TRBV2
CASSLGGPATNEKLFF
TGTGCCAGCAGTCTAGGCGGCCCCGCAACTAATGAAAAACTGTTTTTT